This entry lists 20 T cell receptor beta chains sequenced from one sample in a study of CD8 T cells in Susac syndrome. RNA in amounts of about 0.5 to 1 ug was reverse transcribed with random hexamers. TCRdb called the immunoSEQ multiplex PCR reads again in MiXCR, with one record for every CDR3 protein. The sample consists of some 120,000 distinct CDR3 sequences, nearly 95% of them appearing once. The specimen was CD4+ T cells from PBMCs. The source of these receptors is a human donor in good health.

V gene TRBV7-9 combines with J gene TRBJ1-1, with no clear D. The CDR3 has 16 residues. Trimming shortened V by 1 base and J by 0 bases, and 12 bases separated the two germline ends. The germline V gene has CDR1 SEHNR and CDR2 FQNEAQ (reference sequence). CDR3 bases: TGTGCCAGCAGCTTAGTTGGTCGGATGATGAACACTGAAGCTTTCTTT. Its translation: CASSLVGRMMNTEAFF.

V usage is TRBV10-3 and J usage is TRBJ2-5; possible D gene TRBD1, 5 bases. V was clipped by 2 bases and J by 3 bases, with 13 bases between them. The CDR3 is 15 amino acids. Germline values: CDR1 ENHRY, CDR2 SYGVKD. Here the CDR3 DNA reads TGTGCCATCAGTGAGGGCTTAGGGGAAGAAGAGACCCAGTACTTC. It is translated as CAISEGLGEEETQYF.

The rearrangement joins TRBV14 to TRBJ2-5; 8 nucleotides match TRBD2. The germline V gene encodes CDR1 SGHDN and CDR2 FVKESK. The CDR3 runs to 15 residues. The junction had 8 bases not matched to a gene; V was cut back by 0 bases and J by 8 bases. CDR3 DNA sequence: TGTGCCAGCAGCCAAGATAGGGGGACTAGTCGAACCCAGTACTTC. It encodes CASSQDRGTSRTQYF.

J is TRBJ2-7 and V is TRBV5-1; D might be TRBD1 (6 bases). The length of the CDR3 is 15 residues. Germline V CDR1 and CDR2: SGHRS, YFSETQ. V gave up 2 bases and J gave up 7 bases, with 19 bases separating them. CDR3 in amino acids: CASSLQGSGLREQYF. CDR3 nucleotides: TGCGCCAGCAGCTTACAGGGTTCCGGATTGAGGGAGCAGTACTTC.

This clonotype was recorded once. This chain links TRBV6-2 or TRBV6-3 with TRBJ2-7; D may be TRBD1 or TRBD2 (5 bases each). Per the germline V gene, CDR1 is MNHEY and CDR2 is SVGEGT. Trimming left V 4 bases short and J 0 bases short, with 13 bases between. The CDR3 covers 15 residues. CDR3 sequence: CASSSGRWSSYEQYF. DNA for the CDR3: TGTGCCAGCAGTTCGGGACGTTGGAGCTCCTACGAGCAGTACTTC.

This rearrangement joins TRBV29-1 to TRBJ1-1; no clear D. This CDR3 is built from 11 residues. CDR1 and CDR2 (germline): SQVTM, ANQGSEA. Trimming removed 7 bases from V and 7 bases from J, with 13 bases in between. The CDR3 DNA sequence: TGCAGCGAGAAACTGGGCCTTGAAGCTTTCTTT. It specifies CSEKLGLEAFF.

The chain combines TRBV29-1 with TRBJ2-2, with D unclear. Deletions cut 0 bases from V and 8 bases from J, with 7 bases between. CDR3 length: 12 residues. Germline CDR1 reads SQVTM; CDR2 reads ANQGSEA. CDR3: CSVEEKPGELFF. In DNA, the CDR3 is TGCAGCGTTGAAGAGAAGCCTGGGGAGCTGTTTTTT.

The chain joins TRBV6-2 or TRBV6-3 to TRBJ2-7; no clear D. The germline gives CDR1 MNHEY, CDR2 SVGEGT. CDR3 length equals 13 residues. V was shortened by 2 bases and J by 3 bases, with 8 bases between the two germline ends. The CDR3 protein is CASSYILSYEQYF. The CDR3 nucleotides are TGTGCCAGCAGTTACATCCTGAGCTACGAGCAGTACTTC.

The chain joins TRBV19 to TRBJ1-2; a weak D match, TRBD1 (5 bases). The germline CDR1 and CDR2 sequences are LNHDA and SQIVND (reference sequence). The CDR3 covers 20 residues. V lost 8 bases and J 2 bases, leaving 33 bases between the germline ends. The CDR3, as DNA: TGTGCCAGTGGTCCCCCGTCCGTGACAGCAAATGAAGAGCGGAACTATGGCTACACCTTC. Protein product: CASGPPSVTANEERNYGYTF.

This sequence joins TRBV20-1 and TRBJ1-5; D gene unclear. Germline assignment: CDR1 DFQATT and CDR2 SNEGSKA (reference sequence). The CDR3 extends over 15 amino acids. V was shortened by 6 bases and J by 9 bases, with 24 bases between the two germline ends. CDR3 sequence (DNA): TGCAGTGCGAAAGAGGTAACAGTTAGCCCCGGGCCCCAGCATTTT. Residues: CSAKEVTVSPGPQHF.

The chain uses TRBV10-3 and TRBJ1-1; D possibly corresponds to TRBD1 (6 bases). Germline-derived CDR1 and CDR2 are ENHRY and SYGVKD. CDR3 length equals 15 residues. V was pared by 6 bases and J by 6 bases, with 20 bases between. The CDR3 loop reads CAISEGGKETAEAFF. The CDR3 region has the DNA TGTGCCATCAGCGAGGGGGGGAAGGAAACGGCTGAAGCTTTCTTT.

The table lists this clonotype with a few counts. V is TRBV4-2 and J is TRBJ2-7; 11 positions agree with TRBD2. The V gene's germline CDR1 is LGHNA and CDR2 YNFKEQ. The CDR3 loop spans 16 amino acids. Trimming cost V 0 bases and J 2 bases; bases outside gene matches: 3. The CDR3 DNA follows: TGTGCCAGCAGCCAAGAAGAGACTAGCGGGACCTACGAGCAGTACTTC. Protein: CASSQEETSGTYEQYF.

The gene calls are TRBV7-2 and TRBJ1-2; D not resolved. The germline CDR1 and CDR2 sequences are SGHTA and FQGNSA. The length of the CDR3 is 12 residues. V was cut by 5 bases and J by 8 bases, with 12 bases left in between. DNA for the CDR3: TGTGCCAGCAGCCCTAGTGCTCGCGGCTACACCTTC. This translates into CASSPSARGYTF.

V gene TRBV7-2 combines with J gene TRBJ2-1; D is unresolved. V lost 5 bases and J lost 5, with 19 bases in between. The germline V gene has CDR1 SGHTA and CDR2 FQGNSA. CDR3 size: 16 residues. The CDR3 nucleotides read TGTGCCAGCAGCCCCCGCGGAGCCATGCTGGACAATGAGCAGTTCTTC. It encodes CASSPRGAMLDNEQFF.

V gene TRBV2 combines with J gene TRBJ2-7, with D tentatively TRBD1 (6 bases). The CDR3 loop spans 16 amino acids. Germline V CDR1 and CDR2: SNHLY, FYNNEI. V gave up 7 bases and J gave up 0 bases, with 19 bases separating them. CDR3 protein: CASMGQGPPSSYEQYF. The CDR3 nucleotides are TGTGCCAGCATGGGGCAGGGGCCACCAAGCTCCTACGAGCAGTACTTC.

This chain connects TRBV4-2 to TRBJ2-7; possibly TRBD1 for D (6 bases). The ends were cut back, 2 bases at V and 4 bases at J, with 12 bases in the middle. The germline V gene encodes CDR1 LGHNA and CDR2 YNFKEQ. The CDR3 runs 14 residues. CDR3 sequence (DNA): TGTGCCAGCAGCCAAAGCGGACAGACATACGAGCAGTACTTC. This encodes CASSQSGQTYEQYF.

The chain carries TRBV6-5 and TRBJ1-2; 8 nucleotides line up with TRBD1. V shed 6 bases and J 12 bases; nucleotides not matched to a gene: 15. The germline gives CDR1 MNHEY, CDR2 SVGAGI. This CDR3 region has 14 residues. The DNA of the CDR3 is TGTGCCAGCAGCCCACCGGGACAGGCAATCTCCCACACCTTC. Translating gives CASSPPGQAISHTF.

V and J are TRBV3-1 and TRBJ2-5; 8 bases line up with TRBD2. CDR1 LGHDT and CDR2 YNNKEL come from the germline V gene (reference sequence). The CDR3 loop spans 17 amino acids. V shed 0 bases, J shed 5 bases, and the junction held 11 bases outside the gene matches. The CDR3 is CASSQDVQAGAGETQYF. The CDR3 nucleotides read TGTGCCAGCAGCCAAGACGTGCAAGCGGGAGCTGGGGAGACCCAGTACTTC.

The chain links TRBV5-4 to TRBJ2-6; 9 bases fit TRBD1. CDR3 length equals 17 residues. Germline CDR1 SGHNT, CDR2 YYREEE (reference sequence). Losses at the gene ends were 3 bases for V and 2 bases for J; bases not matched to a gene: 6. Written as DNA, the CDR3 is TGTGCCAGCAGCTCACCGAACAGGGGGCCTGGGGCCAACGTCCTGACTTTC. Translation: CASSSPNRGPGANVLTF.

The chain recombines TRBV21-1 with TRBJ2-3. TRBV21-1 is flagged as a pseudogene. This CDR3 has 13 residues. CDR3 amino acids: CASSKGSTDTQYF. The CDR3 bases are TGTGCCAGCAGCAAGGGGAGCACAGATACGCAGTATTTT.